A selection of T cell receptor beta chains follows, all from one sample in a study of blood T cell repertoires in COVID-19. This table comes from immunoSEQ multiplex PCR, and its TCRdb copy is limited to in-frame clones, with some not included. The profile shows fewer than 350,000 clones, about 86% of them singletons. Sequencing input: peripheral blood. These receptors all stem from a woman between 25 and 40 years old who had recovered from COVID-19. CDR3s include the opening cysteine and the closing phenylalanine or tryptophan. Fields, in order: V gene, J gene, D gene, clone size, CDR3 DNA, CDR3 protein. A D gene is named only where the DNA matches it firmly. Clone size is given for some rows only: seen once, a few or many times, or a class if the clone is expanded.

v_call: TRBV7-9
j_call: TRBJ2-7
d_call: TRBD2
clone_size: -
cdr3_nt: TGTGCCAGCAGTCAGCGGGAGAAGGACGAGCAGTACTTC
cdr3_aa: CASSQREKDEQYF

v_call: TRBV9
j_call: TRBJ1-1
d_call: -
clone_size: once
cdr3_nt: TGTGCCAGCAGCCCCAGCGCAGGGATCACTGAAGCTTTCTTT
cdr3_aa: CASSPSAGITEAFF

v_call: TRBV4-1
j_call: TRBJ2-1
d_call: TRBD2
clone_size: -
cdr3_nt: TGCGCCAGCAGCCAAGGAGCGGGGTTACGGGAGCAGTTCTTC
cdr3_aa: CASSQGAGLREQFF

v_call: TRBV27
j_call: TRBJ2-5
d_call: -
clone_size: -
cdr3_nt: TGTGCCAGCAGTTTGAGACAAAGGGGGGGAGAGACCCAGTACTTC
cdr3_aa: CASSLRQRGGETQYF

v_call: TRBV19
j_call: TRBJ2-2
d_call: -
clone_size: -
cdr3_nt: TGTGCCAGTAGTATTCCCCGAGGCACCGGGGAGCTGTTTTTT
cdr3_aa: CASSIPRGTGELFF

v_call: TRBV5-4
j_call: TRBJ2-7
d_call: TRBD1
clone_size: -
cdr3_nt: TGTGCCAGCAGCGTAACAGGGGGTCACTACGAGCAGTACTTC
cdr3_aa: CASSVTGGHYEQYF

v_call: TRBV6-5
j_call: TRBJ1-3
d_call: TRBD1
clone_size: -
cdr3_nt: TGTGCCAGCAGCGGACAGGGCCCTGGAAACACCATATATTTT
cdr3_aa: CASSGQGPGNTIYF

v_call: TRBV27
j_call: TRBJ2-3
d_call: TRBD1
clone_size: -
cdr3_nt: TGTGCCAGCGGACAGGGTTGGGGCACAGATACGCAGTATTTT
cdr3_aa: CASGQGWGTDTQYF

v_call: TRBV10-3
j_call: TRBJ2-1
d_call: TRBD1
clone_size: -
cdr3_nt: TGTGCCATCAGAGGGACAGCCTACAATGAGCAGTTCTTC
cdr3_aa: CAIRGTAYNEQFF

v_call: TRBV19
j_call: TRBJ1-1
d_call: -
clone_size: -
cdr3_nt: TGTGCCAGTAGTTTACAGGAGATGAACACTGAAGCTTTCTTT
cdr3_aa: CASSLQEMNTEAFF

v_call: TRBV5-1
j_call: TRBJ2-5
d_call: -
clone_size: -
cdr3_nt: TGCGCCAGCAGCTTGGAGGCGGGGAAGCAAGAGACCCAGTACTTC
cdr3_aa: CASSLEAGKQETQYF

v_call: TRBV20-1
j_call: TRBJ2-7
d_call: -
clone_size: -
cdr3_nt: TGCAGTGCCCCTTCAGGGTGGGAGCAGTACTTC
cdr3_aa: CSAPSGWEQYF

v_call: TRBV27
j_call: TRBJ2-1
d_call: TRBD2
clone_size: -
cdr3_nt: TGTGCCAGCAGTTGGACTAGCGGCTCCTACAATGAGCAGTTCTTC
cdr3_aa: CASSWTSGSYNEQFF

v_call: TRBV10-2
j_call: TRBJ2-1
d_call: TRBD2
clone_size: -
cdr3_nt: TGCGCCACGCGATTAGCGGGGGGTTTAGATGAGCAGTTCTTC
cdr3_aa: CATRLAGGLDEQFF

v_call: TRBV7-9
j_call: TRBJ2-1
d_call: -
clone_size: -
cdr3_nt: TGTGCCAGCAGCTTTTTAAGCGAGAATGAGCAGTTCTTC
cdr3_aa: CASSFLSENEQFF

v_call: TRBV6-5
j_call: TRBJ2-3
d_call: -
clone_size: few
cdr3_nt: TGTGCCAGCAGCCCGACGAGGGACTCGAAACGGTATTTT
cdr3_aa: CASSPTRDSKRYF

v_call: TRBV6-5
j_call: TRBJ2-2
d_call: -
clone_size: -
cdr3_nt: TGTGCCAGCAAGCTTCGCCTGAACACCGGGGAGCTGTTTTTT
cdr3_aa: CASKLRLNTGELFF

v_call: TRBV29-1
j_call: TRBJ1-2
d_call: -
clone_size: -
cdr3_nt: TGCAGCGTTGGGGTTGCGGGTCATGGCTACACCTTC
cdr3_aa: CSVGVAGHGYTF

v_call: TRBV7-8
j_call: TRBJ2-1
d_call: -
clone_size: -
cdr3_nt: TGTGCCAGCAGCTTCGTAAATGAGCAGTTCTTC
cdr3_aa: CASSFVNEQFF

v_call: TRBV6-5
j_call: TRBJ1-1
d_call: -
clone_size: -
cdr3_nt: TGTGCCAGCAGCCGCGGGGAGAACACTGAAGCTTTCTTT
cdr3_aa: CASSRGENTEAFF

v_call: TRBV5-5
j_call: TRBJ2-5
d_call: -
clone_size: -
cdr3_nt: TGTGCCAGCAGCGTCGGGGTTCAAGAGACCCAGTACTTC
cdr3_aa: CASSVGVQETQYF

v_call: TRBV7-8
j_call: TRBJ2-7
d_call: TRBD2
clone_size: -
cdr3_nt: TGTGCCAGCAGCTATCCGGCGGGAGGATTCTACGAGCAGTACTTC
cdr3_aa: CASSYPAGGFYEQYF

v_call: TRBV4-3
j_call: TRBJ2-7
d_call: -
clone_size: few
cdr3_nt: TGCGCCAGCAGCCAAGAACGGGCCTACGAGCAGTACTTC
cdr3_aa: CASSQERAYEQYF

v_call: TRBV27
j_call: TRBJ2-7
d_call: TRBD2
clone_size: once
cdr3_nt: TGTGCCAGCAGTTTCTCTAGCGGGAGAGGCGACGAGCAGTACTTC
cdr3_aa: CASSFSSGRGDEQYF

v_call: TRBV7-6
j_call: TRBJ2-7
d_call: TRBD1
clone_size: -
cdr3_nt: TGTGCCAGCACCGGACAGGGCCTGGACGAGCAGTACTTC
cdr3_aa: CASTGQGLDEQYF

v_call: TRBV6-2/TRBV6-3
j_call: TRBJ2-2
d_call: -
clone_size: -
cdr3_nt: TGTGCCAGCAGTTACACCAGGTCCGGCGGGGAGCTGTTTTTT
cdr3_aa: CASSYTRSGGELFF

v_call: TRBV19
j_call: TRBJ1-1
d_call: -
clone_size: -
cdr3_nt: TGTGCCAGTAGTGCCCGGGAATTGAACACTGAAGCTTTCTTT
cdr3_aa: CASSARELNTEAFF